The T cell receptor beta chain under discussion was sequenced for a study of T cells in Graves' hyperthyroidism and ophthalmopathy. Trimming removed 6 bases from V and 7 bases from J; junction bases left unmatched: 16. This CDR3 has 15 residues. Germline CDR1 and CDR2: SQVTM and ANQGSEA. RNA transcripts gave rise to amplified TCR beta CDR3 regions. Primed by the HTBI set, a first-round RT-PCR was run on the TCR CDR3. Each CDR3 protein is one row after TCRdb ran MiXCR on the multiplex PCR reads. The profile shows about 340,000 distinct CDR3 sequences, 15% to 20% of them singletons. Reasons for excluding patients were uncontrolled infection, other autoimmune disease, pregnancy or lactation. Notes on the study in general: Most thyroid-expanded clonotypes above 0.001 were also found in blood.

This clonotype came up a few times. As yet, its antigen is unknown. This receptor was taken from a woman between 50 and 59 years old with Graves' hyperthyroidism. The chain combines TRBV29-1 with TRBJ2-3; the match to TRBD2 covers 7 bases. Sequenced sample: blood. CDR3 in amino acids: CSVPWGGTGSYTQYF. The CDR3 nucleotides read TGCAGCGTCCCTTGGGGGGGGACGGGCAGTTATACGCAGTATTTT.